This TCR beta chain was sequenced for a study of T-cell reconstitution after alpha-beta-depleted transplantation in children (dated by TCRdb to about 2016). General notes on the study: Using TCR repertoire profiling, the study quantitatively followed how T-cell immune reconstitution unfolded in children after TCRalphabeta/CD19-depleted allogeneic hematopoietic cell transplantation. General findings and caveats noted by the study authors: Hyperexpanded clone frequencies declined over subsequent months; after one year, T-cell counts and TCRbeta diversity were mostly attributed to newly produced T cells. About two months after transplant, the apparently early recovery of alphabetaT-cell counts reportedly depended on just several hundred clones that had expanded rapidly and came from non-depleted graft cells. In some patients, the high TCRbeta diversity seen at day 60 was put down to recipient T cells and intrathymic progenitors that had survived conditioning.

The CDR3 goes from the cysteine to the phenylalanine over 14 residues. CDR3 DNA only is kept here, 42 bases in frame from base 1. Trimming costs V 3 bases and J 9 bases, and their ends lie 15 bases apart. Taken from the germline V gene (reference sequence), the CDR1 and CDR2 loops are DFQATT and SNEGSKA. This clonotype was counted between two and nine times. The target of this receptor is not known. Per-base quality was not reported, and no clone a single base away is much larger than it. Receptor libraries were prepared by PCR. TCRdb records Illumina HiSeq 2500 as the sequencer. TCR library preparation used molecular barcoding, with unique molecular identifiers applied to normalize quantification of the TCRbeta repertoire. TCRdb reprocessed the public reads (quality trimming at Q25 with fastp, clone calling with MiXCR) and kept in-frame beta chains. Rows matching on CDR3 protein sequence are summarized as one entry with the most common DNA and genes. The sample table shows 440,000 or so distinct CDR3 sequences, and around two fifths are seen once. Roughly 27% of the sample rests with the top ten.

The treatment or condition label, read with the paper, signifies: allogeneic hematopoietic cell transplantation with graft depleted of TCRalphabeta T cells and CD19 B cells. The transplant recipients were children given TCRalphabeta/CD19-depleted allogeneic hematopoietic cell grafts. The TCR sequence derives from a girl aged 2-9 years with aplastic anemia, due to receive a stem cell transplant. Source: PBMCs, taken before TCRalphabeta/CD19-depleted stem cell transplant. Recombination connected TRBV20-1 to TRBJ1-6; TRBD1 is a possible D gene, resting on 5 matching bases. DNA sequence: TGCAGTGCTAGCAGGGATGGGCCGCGTTCACCCCTCCACTTT. Translated, this gives CSASRDGPRSPLHF.